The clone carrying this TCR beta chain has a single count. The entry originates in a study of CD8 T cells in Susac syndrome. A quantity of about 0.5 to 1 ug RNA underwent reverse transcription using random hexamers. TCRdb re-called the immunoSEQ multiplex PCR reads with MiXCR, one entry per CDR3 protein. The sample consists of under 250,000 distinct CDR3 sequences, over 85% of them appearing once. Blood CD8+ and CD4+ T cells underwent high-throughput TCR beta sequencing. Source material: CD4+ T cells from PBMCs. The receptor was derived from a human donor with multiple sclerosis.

Here the CDR3 reads CASSTGQTLSNQPQHF. CDR3 in DNA: TGTGCCAGTAGTACGGGACAGACCCTTTCCAATCAGCCCCAGCATTTT. The rearrangement links TRBV19 to TRBJ1-5; 7 bases match TRBD1. The J segment lost 3 bases and the V segment lost 4 bases, leaving 9 bases of the junction unmatched. Germline values: CDR1 LNHDA, CDR2 SQIVND (reference sequence). This CDR3 contains 16 residues.